One and the same sample provided the 3 T cell receptor beta chains below, sequenced in a study of CD8+ T cells in alopecia areata. The authors extracted RNA and reverse transcribed it into cDNA as the sequencing template. The repertoire was sequenced with immunoSEQ multiplex PCR; TCRdb's copy has only in-frame clones and lacks some. The table lists about 110,000 clones, no singletons, with 20% in the top ten. The material sequenced was lesional skin. The receptor set was obtained from a C3H/HeJ mouse with alopecia areata. Mouse strain MHC haplotype: H2-k.

This clone came up many times. Genes and germline are mouse. The read comes to an end 4 residues before the CDR3 does, leaving the germline J gene to fill in the end. The rearrangement links TRBV13-3 to TRBJ2-1; 8 bases map to TRBD1. The germline CDR1 and CDR2 sequences are NNHDY and SYVADS. CDR3 size: 14 residues. Here the CDR3 reads CASSDRGRLAEQFF. Incomplete CDR3 DNA: TGTGCCAGCAGTGACAGGGGGCGGTTGGCT.

The sample holds a few counts of this clone. Any gene name here is a mouse gene name. The read ends 4 residues early relative to the CDR3; the germline J gene fills the gap. The V and J genes are TRBV1 and TRBJ1-4; possible D gene TRBD1, 6 bases. The germline CDR1 and CDR2 sequences are NSQYPW and LRSPGD (reference sequence). CDR3 size: 15 residues. The V end lost 3 bases, the J end lost 4 bases, and 12 bases lay between the germline ends. The CDR3 is CTCSASRGDNERLFF. The covered CDR3 bases are TGCACCTGCAGTGCTTCCAGGGGAGACAACGAA.

Worth noting for this clone: The genes are named according to mouse. The read ends 4 residues early relative to the CDR3; the germline J gene fills the gap. The V gene is TRBV1, the J gene TRBJ2-5, with 7 bases aligning to TRBD1. The length of the CDR3 is 16 residues. Losses at the gene ends were 1 base for V and 0 bases for J; bases not matched to a gene: 4. CDR1 is NSQYPW and CDR2 is LRSPGD in the germline V gene (reference sequence). The CDR3 is CTCSAGQGINQDTQYF. Incomplete CDR3 DNA: TGCACCTGCAGTGCAGGACAGGGAATTAACCAAGAC.